This T cell receptor (beta chain) emerged from a study of post-analysis software for immune sequencing data. Overall study findings and caveats: The five TRBV segments detected at higher frequency in patients than in controls included TRBV5-6, TRBV5-1 and TRBV20-1. Clustering by F measure revealed strong co-clustering among samples prepared together in one batch.

Details on this clonotype: Its antigen is not known.

Unique molecular identifiers were present in the TCR beta cDNA libraries. Around 500,000 cDNA molecules came from around 1 to 9.1 million T cells. TCRdb re-called the PCR reads with MiXCR, one entry per CDR3 protein. Of some 690,000 distinct CDR3 sequences detected, approximately 60% appear once; the ten largest clones hold roughly 12%. Trimming took off 5 bases at V and 3 bases at J, with 7 bases between the two ends. The CDR3 is 12 amino acids. Per germline, CDR1 SEHNR and CDR2 FQNEAQ (reference sequence). Sequencing was carried out using blood. The chain uses TRBV7-9 and TRBJ1-1; D is uncertain. The sequence was collected from a girl aged 2-15 years with multiple sclerosis. The CDR3 DNA follows: TGTGCCAGCAGCCAGATATACACTGAAGCTTTCTTT. It yields the protein CASSQIYTEAFF.